One TCR beta chain is described in this entry. The germline CDR1 and CDR2 sequences are SGHRS and YFSETQ. With 2 bases removed from V and 9 bases from J, the gap between germline ends came to 15 bases. CDR3 length: 14 amino acids. Clones were read by immunoSEQ multiplex PCR, and TCRdb kept only the in-frame ones, dropping some. The table records 100,000 to 150,000 clones, around three quarters of them present only once. The data were obtained in a study of blood T cell repertoires in COVID-19. The overall study: Specimens from acute and convalescent COVID-19 originated in the United States, Italy and Spain. Nucleic acid was either cDNA or gDNA, and it came from T cells, B-cell-depleted T cells, or PBMCs.

The chain uses TRBV5-1 and TRBJ2-1, with D tentatively TRBD1 (6 bases). The specimen sequenced was peripheral blood. The receptor's source is a man aged 40-55 years with active or convalescent COVID-19. The DNA for the CDR3 is TGCGCCAGCAGCTTCCTGGGGGCTGGGGGTGAGCAGTTCTTC. It translates to CASSFLGAGGEQFF. Filled out from reference TRBV5-1 and TRBJ2-1, the complete variable domain reads KAGVTQTPRYLIKTRGQQVTLSCSPISGHRSVSWYQQTPGQGLQFLFEYFSETQRNKGNFPGRFSGRQFSNSRSEMNVSTLELGDSALYLCASSFLGAGGEQFFGPGTRLTVL.